Listed here are 18 T cell receptor beta chains from one sample, sequenced in a study of blood T cell repertoires in COVID-19. The table came from immunoSEQ multiplex PCR; TCRdb's copy has only in-frame clones and leaves some out. The sample includes 190,000 or so clones, roughly 90% of them seen just once. The sequencing sample was made of PBMCs or T cells enriched from blood (not recorded which). Receptor source: a young woman who had recovered from COVID-19.

The chain uses TRBV5-1 and TRBJ2-3; 7 nucleotides match TRBD2. CDR3 length equals 20 residues. V was clipped by 4 bases and J by 0 bases; unmatched bases: 20. Germline V gene data show CDR1 as SGHRS and CDR2 as YFSETQ. CDR3 residues: CASSLSSGTTDRPSTDTQYF. CDR3 sequence (DNA): TGCGCCAGCAGCCTCTCGTCCGGGACTACCGACCGTCCTAGCACAGATACGCAGTATTTT.

The chain recombines TRBV18 with TRBJ1-6; D remains unclear. This CDR3 spans 15 amino acids. The V gene lost 0 bases and the J gene lost 9 bases, with 12 bases spanning the gap. Germline-derived CDR1 and CDR2 are KGHSH and LQKENI. The CDR3 spells CASSPPIASGSPLHF. DNA for the CDR3: TGTGCCAGCTCACCACCAATTGCGTCAGGTTCACCCCTCCACTTT.

There are a few counts of this clone. V usage is TRBV2 and J usage is TRBJ2-1; 8 positions match TRBD2. The V gene's germline CDR1 is SNHLY and CDR2 FYNNEI. Trimming at V came to 1 base and at J to 6 bases, leaving 5 bases not matched to a gene. There are 15 residues in the CDR3. This chain's CDR3 is CASSEGAGEVNEQFF. The CDR3 bases are TGTGCCAGCAGTGAAGGAGCGGGGGAAGTCAATGAGCAGTTCTTC.

The chain couples TRBV2 to TRBJ1-2; TRBD1 aligns across 8 bases. J lost 6 bases, V lost 7 bases, and 7 bases had no gene match. The germline gives CDR1 SNHLY, CDR2 FYNNEI. The CDR3 totals 13 residues. CDR3 residues: CASMAGGLDGYTF. The CDR3 nucleotides are TGTGCCAGCATGGCAGGGGGCTTGGATGGCTACACCTTC.

V and J are TRBV28 and TRBJ1-4; D gene ambiguous. Trimming took 8 bases from V and 0 from J, leaving 16 bases between them. From germline, CDR1 is MDHEN and CDR2 SYDVKM. The CDR3 consists of 16 residues. For the CDR3, the DNA is TGTGCCAGCGGGAGTAGCGATCCAGCAACTAATGAAAAACTGTTTTTT. This gives the protein CASGSSDPATNEKLFF.

The J gene is TRBJ2-7, the V gene TRBV6-2 or TRBV6-3; D perhaps matches TRBD1 (5 bases). The CDR3 runs to 13 residues. The V gene's germline CDR1 is MNHEY and CDR2 SVGEGT. With 5 bases removed from V and 3 bases from J, the gap between germline ends came to 11 bases. CDR3 coding DNA: TGTGCCAGCAGTAACACCAGGGTCTACGAGCAGTACTTC. This gives the protein CASSNTRVYEQYF.

J is TRBJ1-5 and V is TRBV19; 9 positions match TRBD1. The CDR3 is 13 amino acids. From germline, CDR1 is LNHDA and CDR2 SQIVND (reference sequence). V lost 4 bases, J lost 7 bases, and 2 bases stayed unmatched. CDR3 DNA: TGTGCCAGTAGTAGACAGGGGGGGCAGCCCCAGCATTTT. Encoded protein: CASSRQGGQPQHF.

This CDR3 is CSAGHLQETQYF. The CDR3 nucleotides read TGCAGCGCCGGACATCTCCAAGAGACCCAGTACTTC. V usage is TRBV29-1 and J usage is TRBJ2-5, with a tentative D call TRBD1 (5 bases). The V and J ends lost 7 bases and 1 base respectively, with 10 bases between them. Germline V lookup: CDR1 SQVTM, CDR2 ANQGSEA. The CDR3 spans 12 residues. The full variable domain, with the rest looked up from reference TRBV29-1 and TRBJ2-5, is SAVISQKPSRDICQRGTSLTIQCQVDSQVTMMFWYRQQPGQSLTLIATANQGSEATYESGFVIDKFPISRPNLTFSTLTVSNMSPEDSSIYLCSAGHLQETQYFGPGTRLLVL.

V usage is TRBV7-2 and J usage is TRBJ1-1, with D uncertain. CDR1 and CDR2 (germline): SGHTA, FQGNSA. The length of the CDR3 is 16 residues. Trimming shortened V by 2 bases and J by 1 base, and 14 bases separated the two germline ends. The CDR3 DNA is TGTGCCAGCAGCTTATACGAGCGGCGTGGGAACACTGAAGCTTTCTTT. It yields the protein CASSLYERRGNTEAFF.

This clone has only a few counts. This chain links TRBV2 with TRBJ1-6, with D possibly being TRBD1 (6 bases). CDR3 length equals 15 residues. V was cut by 8 bases and J by 9 bases, with 20 bases left in between. Looked up from germline, CDR1 is SNHLY and CDR2 is FYNNEI. This CDR3 reads CASGTNTGSRSPLHF. As DNA, the CDR3 is TGTGCCAGCGGGACGAACACAGGGTCTCGTTCACCCCTCCACTTT.

The chain is built from TRBV5-1 and TRBJ1-1, with 7 bases that match TRBD1. The CDR3 is 14 residues long. Germline V gives CDR1 SGHRS, CDR2 YFSETQ. Losses at the gene ends were 5 bases for V and 5 bases for J; bases not matched to a gene: 9. The CDR3 DNA follows: TGCGCCAGCAGACTGAACAGGGGAGGAACTGAAGCTTTCTTT. Amino acid sequence: CASRLNRGGTEAFF.

The chain couples TRBV28 to TRBJ1-5; tentatively, D is TRBD1 (5 bases). Germline V lookup: CDR1 MDHEN, CDR2 SYDVKM. Trimming took off 1 base at V and 9 bases at J, with 13 bases between the two ends. This CDR3 comprises 14 residues. The CDR3 is CASSLSAGRMPQHF. The CDR3 nucleotides are TGTGCCAGCAGTTTATCCGCAGGGCGTATGCCCCAGCATTTT.

V is TRBV19 and J is TRBJ1-6; 7 nucleotides match TRBD1. This CDR3 has 15 residues. The J segment lost 8 bases and the V segment lost 3 bases, leaving 7 bases of the junction unmatched. Germline V gene lookup returns CDR1 LNHDA and CDR2 SQIVND (reference sequence). CDR3 nucleotide sequence: TGTGCCAGTAGTATCGCGACAGGGAAGTATTCACCCCTCCACTTT. Protein product: CASSIATGKYSPLHF.

CDR3 in amino acids: CASSLAGLTPNEQFF. DNA of the CDR3: TGTGCCAGCAGCTTAGCGGGACTAACCCCCAATGAGCAGTTCTTC. This chain connects TRBV7-6 to TRBJ2-1; 7 nucleotides match TRBD2. Germline loops: CDR1 SGHVS, CDR2 FNYEAQ. J gave up 6 bases and V 0 bases, and 5 bases lay outside the gene matches. The CDR3 runs 15 residues.

This chain joins TRBV7-9 and TRBJ1-3; D might be TRBD1 (5 bases). The CDR3 consists of 15 residues. Trimming pared 5 bases from V and 2 bases from J, leaving 13 bases between. Germline CDR1 SEHNR, CDR2 FQNEAQ (reference sequence). CDR3 DNA: TGTGCCAGCAGCGAAATGGTAGGGGCTGGAAACACCATATATTTT. Translating gives CASSEMVGAGNTIYF. Supplemented by reference TRBV7-9 and TRBJ1-3, the full variable domain reads DTGVSQNPRHKITKRGQNVTFRCDPISEHNRLYWYRQTLGQGPEFLTYFQNEAQLEKSRLLSDRFSAERPKGSFSTLEIQRTEQGDSAMYLCASSEMVGAGNTIYFGEGSWLTVV.

This clone showed up just a few times. V gene TRBV27 combines with J gene TRBJ2-5, with D perhaps TRBD1 (5 bases). V lost 1 base and J 4 bases, leaving 19 bases between the germline ends. Germline loops: CDR1 MNHEY, CDR2 SMNVEV (reference sequence). This CDR3 contains 17 residues. The CDR3 loop reads CASSLLGVGDRGETQYF. Written as DNA, the CDR3 is TGTGCCAGCAGTTTATTGGGTGTAGGTGACAGAGGAGAGACCCAGTACTTC.

The sample holds one count of this clone. For the CDR3, the DNA is TGTGCCAGCAGTGAGGGAGGAGGGTACTCCTACGAGCAGTACTTC. Amino acid sequence: CASSEGGGYSYEQYF. The chain has TRBV2 and TRBJ2-7, with D possibly being TRBD2 (6 bases). The germline V and J ends were trimmed by 3 bases and 0 bases, with 12 bases remaining between them. In germline, CDR1 is SNHLY, CDR2 FYNNEI. CDR3 length equals 15 residues.

This chain joins TRBV6-1 and TRBJ2-1; TRBD2 aligns across 13 bases. V lost 2 bases and J lost 5; bases outside the gene matches: 3. Germline V gene sequence: CDR1 MNHNS, CDR2 SASEGT. The length of the CDR3 is 16 residues. The CDR3 here is CASSERLAGGHNEQFF. The DNA for the CDR3 is TGTGCCAGCAGTGAACGACTAGCGGGGGGCCACAATGAGCAGTTCTTC.